This T cell receptor beta chain was sequenced during a study of blood T cell repertoires in COVID-19. Study context: COVID-19 samples collected from the United States, Italy and Spain covered acute and convalescent phases.

Clones were read by immunoSEQ multiplex PCR, and TCRdb kept only the in-frame ones, dropping some. The sample yields 250,000 to 350,000 clones, 70% to 85% seen once. This clone was seen just once. Germline V gene data show CDR1 as GTSNPN and CDR2 as SVGIG (reference sequence). The CDR3 contains 13 residues. Trimming removed 0 bases from V and 0 bases from J, with 5 bases in between. This chain connects TRBV30 to TRBJ1-2; D may be TRBD1 (5 bases). Input material: peripheral blood. The origin of this receptor is a human donor with COVID-19, enrolled during active disease. The donor label of this sample is uncertain. The CDR3 region has the DNA TGTGCCTGGAGTGTACAGGCTAACTATGGCTACACCTTC. It codes for CAWSVQANYGYTF.